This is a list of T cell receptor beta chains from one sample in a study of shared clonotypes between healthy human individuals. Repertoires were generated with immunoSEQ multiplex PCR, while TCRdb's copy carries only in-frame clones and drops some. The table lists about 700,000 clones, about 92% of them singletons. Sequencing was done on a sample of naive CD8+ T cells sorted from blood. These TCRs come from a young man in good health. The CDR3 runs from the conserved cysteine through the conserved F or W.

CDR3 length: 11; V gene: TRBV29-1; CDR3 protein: CSVATGTEAFF
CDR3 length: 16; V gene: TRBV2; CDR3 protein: CASSEIGGTGGWEQYF
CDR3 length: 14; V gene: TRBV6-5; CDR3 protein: CASSPGTGTSGYTF
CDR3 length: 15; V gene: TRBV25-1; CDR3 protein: CASSEFGTAQETQYF
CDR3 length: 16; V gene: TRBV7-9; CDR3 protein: CASSATGLAGDNEQFF
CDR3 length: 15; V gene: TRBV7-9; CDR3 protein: CASSGTGRFSYEQYF
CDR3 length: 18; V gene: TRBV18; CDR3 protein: CASSPSRWRTESFRGYTF
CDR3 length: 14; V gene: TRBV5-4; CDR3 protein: CASSLDLADYEQYF
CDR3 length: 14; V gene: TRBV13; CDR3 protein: CASSPRPSTDTQYF
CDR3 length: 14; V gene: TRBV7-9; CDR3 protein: CASSSTGADYGYTF
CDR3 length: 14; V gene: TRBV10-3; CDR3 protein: CAIRGSGDTDTQYF
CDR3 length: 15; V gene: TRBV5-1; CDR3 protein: CASSLAGDGAYEQYF
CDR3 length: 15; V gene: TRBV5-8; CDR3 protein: CASSLDRGLSHEQYF
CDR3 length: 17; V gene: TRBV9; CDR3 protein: CASSVDVAGPNTGELFF
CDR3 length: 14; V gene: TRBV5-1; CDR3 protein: CASSLEASSYEQYF
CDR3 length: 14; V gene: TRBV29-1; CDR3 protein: CSAQEAGGDVEQYF
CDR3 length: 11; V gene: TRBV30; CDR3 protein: CAWGGGDEQYF
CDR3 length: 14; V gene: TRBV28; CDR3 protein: CASSPTRAGETQYF
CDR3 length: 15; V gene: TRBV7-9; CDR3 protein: CASSFLRGNTGELFF
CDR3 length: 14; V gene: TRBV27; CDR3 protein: CASSLIGSPQSAYF
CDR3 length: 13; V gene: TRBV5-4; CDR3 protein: CASSLVEDNEQFF
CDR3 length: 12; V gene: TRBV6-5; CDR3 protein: CASIGSLGAQYF
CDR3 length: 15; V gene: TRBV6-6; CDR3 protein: CASSFSGQSSYEQYF
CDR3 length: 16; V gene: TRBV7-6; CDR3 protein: CASSLEWGGVQETQYF
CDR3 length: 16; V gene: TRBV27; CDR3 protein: CASSLDGGSSSYEQYF
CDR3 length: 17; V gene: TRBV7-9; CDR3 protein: CASSGQSGQGFSYEQYF
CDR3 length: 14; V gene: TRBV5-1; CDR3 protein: CASSLVGRLYEQYF
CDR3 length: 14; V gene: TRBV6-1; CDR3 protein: CASRRTGEIEKLFF
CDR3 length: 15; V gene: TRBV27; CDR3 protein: CASSPRDRAQETQYF
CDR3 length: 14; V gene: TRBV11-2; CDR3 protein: CATIAGVSADTQYF
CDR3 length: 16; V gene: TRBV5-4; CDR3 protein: CASSDPGAAAGTEAFF
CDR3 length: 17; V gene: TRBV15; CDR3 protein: CATSRPESRGTTGEQYF
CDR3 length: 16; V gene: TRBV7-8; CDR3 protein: CASSFTVQSGANVLTF
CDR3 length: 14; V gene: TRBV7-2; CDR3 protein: CASSFISSYNEQFF
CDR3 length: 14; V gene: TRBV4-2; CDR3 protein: CASGFAGANYGYTF
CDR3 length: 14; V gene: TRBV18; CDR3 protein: CASSPGGQSGEQFF
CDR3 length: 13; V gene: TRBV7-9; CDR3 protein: CASRIGPINEQFF